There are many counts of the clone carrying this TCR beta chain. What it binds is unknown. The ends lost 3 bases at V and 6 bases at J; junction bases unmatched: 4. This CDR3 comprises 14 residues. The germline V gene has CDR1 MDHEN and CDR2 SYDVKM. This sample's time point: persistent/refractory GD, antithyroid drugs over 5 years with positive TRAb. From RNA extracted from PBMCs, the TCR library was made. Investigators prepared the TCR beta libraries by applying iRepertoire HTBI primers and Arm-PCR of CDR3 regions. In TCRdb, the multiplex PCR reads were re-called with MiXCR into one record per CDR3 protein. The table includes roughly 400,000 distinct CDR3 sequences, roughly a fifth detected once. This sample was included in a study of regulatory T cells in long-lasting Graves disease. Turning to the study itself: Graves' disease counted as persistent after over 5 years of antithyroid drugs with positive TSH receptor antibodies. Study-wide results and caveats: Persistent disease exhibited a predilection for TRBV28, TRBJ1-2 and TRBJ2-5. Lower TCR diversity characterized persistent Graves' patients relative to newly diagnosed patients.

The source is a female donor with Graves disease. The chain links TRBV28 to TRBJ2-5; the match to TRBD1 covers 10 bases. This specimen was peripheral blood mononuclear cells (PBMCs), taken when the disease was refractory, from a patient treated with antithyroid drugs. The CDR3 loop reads CASSLLDRGKTQYF. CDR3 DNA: TGTGCCAGCAGTTTGTTGGACAGGGGGAAGACCCAGTACTTC.